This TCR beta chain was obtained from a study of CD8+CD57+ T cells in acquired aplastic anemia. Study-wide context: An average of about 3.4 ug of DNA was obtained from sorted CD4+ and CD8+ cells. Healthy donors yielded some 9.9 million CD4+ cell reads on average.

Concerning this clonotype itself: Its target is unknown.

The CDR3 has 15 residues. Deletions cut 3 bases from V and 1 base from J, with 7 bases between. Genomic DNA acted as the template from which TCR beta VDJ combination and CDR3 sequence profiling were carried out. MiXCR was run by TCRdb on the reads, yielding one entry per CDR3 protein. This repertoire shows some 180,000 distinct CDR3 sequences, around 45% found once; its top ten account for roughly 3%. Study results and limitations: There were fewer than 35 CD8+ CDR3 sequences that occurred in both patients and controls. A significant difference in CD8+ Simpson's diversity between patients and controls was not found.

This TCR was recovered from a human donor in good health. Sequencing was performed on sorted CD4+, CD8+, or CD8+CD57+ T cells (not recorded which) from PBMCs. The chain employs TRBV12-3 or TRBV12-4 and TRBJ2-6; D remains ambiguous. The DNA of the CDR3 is TGTGCCAGCAGTTTCTCAGGATCTGGGGCCAACGTCCTGACTTTC. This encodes CASSFSGSGANVLTF.